The clone carrying this TCR beta chain was seen a few times. Its matching antigen is unknown. Combining iRepertoire HTBI primers with Arm-PCR of CDR3 regions, the authors built TCR beta libraries. Via MiXCR, TCRdb re-called the multiplex PCR reads, giving one row per CDR3 protein. The profile shows about 470,000 distinct CDR3 sequences, roughly 21% of them singletons. The time point was: persistent/refractory GD, antithyroid drugs over 5 years with positive TRAb. With RNA extracted from PBMCs as input, the TCR library was made. This CDR3 has 13 amino acids. Trimming took 7 bases from V and 7 from J, leaving 16 bases between them. In germline, CDR1 is MNHNS, CDR2 SASEGT. This sample is drawn from a study of regulatory T cells in long-lasting Graves disease. Study-level points and caveats: TRBV28, TRBJ1-2 and TRBJ2-5 were favored in persistent disease.

The rearrangement joins TRBV6-1 to TRBJ2-5; D ambiguous. The sample here was peripheral blood mononuclear cells (PBMCs), taken when the disease was refractory, from a patient treated with antithyroid drugs. This clonotype was obtained from a female donor with Graves disease. CDR3 protein: CASTYRSQPTQYF. CDR3 nucleotide sequence: TGTGCCAGCACCTACCGGTCCCAACCGACCCAGTACTTC.